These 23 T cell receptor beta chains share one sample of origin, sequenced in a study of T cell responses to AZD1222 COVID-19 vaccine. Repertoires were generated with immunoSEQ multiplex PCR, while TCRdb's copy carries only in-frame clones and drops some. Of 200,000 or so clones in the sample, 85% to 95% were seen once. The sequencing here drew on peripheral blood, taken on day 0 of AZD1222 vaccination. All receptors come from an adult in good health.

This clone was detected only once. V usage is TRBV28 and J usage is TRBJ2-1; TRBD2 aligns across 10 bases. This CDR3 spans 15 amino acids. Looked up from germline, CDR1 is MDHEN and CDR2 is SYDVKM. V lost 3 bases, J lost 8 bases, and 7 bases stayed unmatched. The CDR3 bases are TGTGCCAGCAGTTTTAGTCTAGCGGGAGTATATGAGCAGTTCTTC. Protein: CASSFSLAGVYEQFF. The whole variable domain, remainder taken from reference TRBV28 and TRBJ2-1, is DVKVTQSSRYLVKRTGEKVFLECVQDMDHENMFWYRQDPGLGLRLIYFSYDVKMKEKGDIPEGYSVSREKKERFSLILESASTNQTSMYLCASSFSLAGVYEQFFGPGTRLTVL.

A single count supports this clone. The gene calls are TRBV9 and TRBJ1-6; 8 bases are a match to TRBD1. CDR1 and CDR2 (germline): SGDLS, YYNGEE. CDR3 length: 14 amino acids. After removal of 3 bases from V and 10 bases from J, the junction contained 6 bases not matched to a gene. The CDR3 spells CASSAGQDSSPLHF. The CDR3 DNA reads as TGTGCCAGCAGCGCGGGACAGGACAGCTCACCCCTCCACTTT.

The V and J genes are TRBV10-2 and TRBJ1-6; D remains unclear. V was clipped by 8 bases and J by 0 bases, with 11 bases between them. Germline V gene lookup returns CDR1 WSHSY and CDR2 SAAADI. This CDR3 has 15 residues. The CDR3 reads CASLTGSSYNSPLHF. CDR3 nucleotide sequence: TGCGCCAGCCTCACCGGGAGCTCCTATAATTCACCCCTCCACTTT.

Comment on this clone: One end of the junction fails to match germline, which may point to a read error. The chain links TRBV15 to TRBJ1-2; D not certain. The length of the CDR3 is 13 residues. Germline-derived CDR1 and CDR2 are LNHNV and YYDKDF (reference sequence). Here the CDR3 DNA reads TGTGCCACCAGCGGAGACCGTTTGGGCGCCTACACCTTC. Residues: CATSGDRLGAYTF.

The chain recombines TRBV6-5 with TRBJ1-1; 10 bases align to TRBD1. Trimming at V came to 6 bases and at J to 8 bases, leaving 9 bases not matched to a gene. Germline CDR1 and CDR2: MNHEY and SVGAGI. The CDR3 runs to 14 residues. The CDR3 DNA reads TGTGCCAGCAGCCCCACCGGGACAGGGGTAGAAGCTTTCTTT. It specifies CASSPTGTGVEAFF.

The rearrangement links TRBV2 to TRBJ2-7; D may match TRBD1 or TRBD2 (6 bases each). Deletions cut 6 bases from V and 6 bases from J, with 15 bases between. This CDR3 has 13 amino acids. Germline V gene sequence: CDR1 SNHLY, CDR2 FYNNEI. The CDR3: CASSFDKGGEQYF. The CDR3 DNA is TGTGCCAGCAGCTTTGATAAGGGGGGCGAGCAGTACTTC.

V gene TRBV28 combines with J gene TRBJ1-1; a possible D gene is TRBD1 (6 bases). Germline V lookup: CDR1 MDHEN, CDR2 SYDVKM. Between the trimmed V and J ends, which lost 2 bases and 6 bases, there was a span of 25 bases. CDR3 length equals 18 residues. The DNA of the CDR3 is TGTGCCAGCAGTTTACGACTCTCTATTTTAGGGGGACTTTCTGAAGCTTTCTTT. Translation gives CASSLRLSILGGLSEAFF.

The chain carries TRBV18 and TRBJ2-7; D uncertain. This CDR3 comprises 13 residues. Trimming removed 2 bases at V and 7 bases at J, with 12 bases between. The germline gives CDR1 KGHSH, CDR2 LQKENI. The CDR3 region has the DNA TGTGCCAGCTCACCAGGGCGAAACGGGGAGCAGTACGTC. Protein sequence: CASSPGRNGEQYV.

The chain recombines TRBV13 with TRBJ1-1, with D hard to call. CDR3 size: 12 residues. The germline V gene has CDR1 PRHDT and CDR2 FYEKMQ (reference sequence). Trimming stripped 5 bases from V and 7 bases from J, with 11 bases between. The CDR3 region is CASSLLGREAFF. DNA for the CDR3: TGTGCCAGCAGCCTCCTCGGACGTGAAGCTTTCTTT.

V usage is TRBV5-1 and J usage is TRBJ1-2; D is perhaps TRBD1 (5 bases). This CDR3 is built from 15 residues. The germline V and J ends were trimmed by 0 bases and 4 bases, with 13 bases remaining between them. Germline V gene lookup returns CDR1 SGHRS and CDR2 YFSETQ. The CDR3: CASSLARGPSYGYTF. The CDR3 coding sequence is TGCGCCAGCAGCTTGGCTCGGGGCCCGTCCTATGGCTACACCTTC.

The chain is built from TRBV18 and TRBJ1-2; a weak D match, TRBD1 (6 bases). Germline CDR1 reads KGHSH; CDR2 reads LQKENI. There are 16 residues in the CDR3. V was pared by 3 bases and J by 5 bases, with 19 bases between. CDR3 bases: TGTGCCAGCTCACCCGCCGCAGGGGATGTGATGTATGGCTACACCTTC. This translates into CASSPAAGDVMYGYTF.

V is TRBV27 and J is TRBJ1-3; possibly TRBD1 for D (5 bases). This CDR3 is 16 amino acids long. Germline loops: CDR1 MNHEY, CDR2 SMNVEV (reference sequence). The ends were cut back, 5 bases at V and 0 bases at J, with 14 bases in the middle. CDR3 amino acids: CASSLTEPSSGNTIYF. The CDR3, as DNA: TGTGCCAGCAGTCTGACAGAACCGAGCTCTGGAAACACCATATATTTT.

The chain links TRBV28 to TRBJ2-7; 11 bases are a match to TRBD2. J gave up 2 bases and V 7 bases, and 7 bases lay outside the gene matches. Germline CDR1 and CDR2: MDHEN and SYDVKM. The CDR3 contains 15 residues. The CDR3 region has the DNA TGTGCCAGCACCGTTAGCGGGGGGGTGCCCTACGAGCAGTACGTC. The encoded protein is CASTVSGGVPYEQYV.

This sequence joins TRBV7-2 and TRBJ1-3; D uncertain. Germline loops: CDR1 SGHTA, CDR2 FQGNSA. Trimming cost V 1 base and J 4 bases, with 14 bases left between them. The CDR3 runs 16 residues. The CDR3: CASSLERLGWGNTIYF. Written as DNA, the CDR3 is TGTGCCAGCAGCTTAGAACGGTTGGGTTGGGGAAACACCATATATTTT. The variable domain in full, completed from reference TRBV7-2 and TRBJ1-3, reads GAGVSQSPSNKVTEKGKDVELRCDPISGHTALYWYRQSLGQGLEFLIYFQGNSAPDKSGLPSDRFSAERTGGSVSTLTIQRTQQEDSAVYLCASSLERLGWGNTIYFGEGSWLTVV.

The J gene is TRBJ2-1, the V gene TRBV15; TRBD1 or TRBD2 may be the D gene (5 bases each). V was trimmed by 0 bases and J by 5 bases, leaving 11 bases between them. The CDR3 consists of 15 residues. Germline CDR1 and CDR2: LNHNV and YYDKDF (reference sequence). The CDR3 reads CATSRDNGADNEQFF. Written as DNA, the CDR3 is TGTGCCACCAGCAGAGATAACGGGGCTGACAATGAGCAGTTCTTC.

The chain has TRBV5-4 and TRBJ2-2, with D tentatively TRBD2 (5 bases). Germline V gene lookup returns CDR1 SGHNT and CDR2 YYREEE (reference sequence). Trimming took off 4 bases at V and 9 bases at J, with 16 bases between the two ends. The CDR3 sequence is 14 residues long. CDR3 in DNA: TGTGCCAGCAGCGGTCCTGAGGGCATGAGGGAGCTGTTTTTT. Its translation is CASSGPEGMRELFF.

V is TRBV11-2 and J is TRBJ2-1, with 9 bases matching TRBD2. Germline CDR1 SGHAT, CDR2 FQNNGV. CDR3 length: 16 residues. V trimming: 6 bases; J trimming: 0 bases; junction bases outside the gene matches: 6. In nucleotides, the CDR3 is TGTGCCAGCAGACCTCTAGCGGGAAGCTCCTACAATGAGCAGTTCTTC. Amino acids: CASRPLAGSSYNEQFF.

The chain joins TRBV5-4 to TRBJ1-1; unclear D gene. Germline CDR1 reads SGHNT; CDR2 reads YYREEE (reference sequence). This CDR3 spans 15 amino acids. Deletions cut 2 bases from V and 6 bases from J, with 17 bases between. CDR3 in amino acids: CASSFYQVGSPEAFF. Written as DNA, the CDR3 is TGTGCCAGCAGCTTCTACCAGGTAGGGTCTCCTGAAGCTTTCTTT.

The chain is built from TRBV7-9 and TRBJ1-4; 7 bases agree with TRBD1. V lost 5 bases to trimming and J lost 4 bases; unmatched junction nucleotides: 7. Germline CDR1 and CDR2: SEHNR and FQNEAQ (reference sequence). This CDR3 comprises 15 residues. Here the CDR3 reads CASSPGTVHNEKLFF. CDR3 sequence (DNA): TGTGCCAGCAGCCCCGGGACAGTCCATAATGAAAAACTGTTTTTT.

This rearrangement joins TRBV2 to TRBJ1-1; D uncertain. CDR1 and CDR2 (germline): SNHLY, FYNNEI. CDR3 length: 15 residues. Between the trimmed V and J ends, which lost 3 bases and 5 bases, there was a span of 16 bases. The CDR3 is CASSEAGGPDTEAFF. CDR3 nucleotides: TGTGCCAGCAGTGAGGCTGGTGGCCCGGATACTGAAGCTTTCTTT.

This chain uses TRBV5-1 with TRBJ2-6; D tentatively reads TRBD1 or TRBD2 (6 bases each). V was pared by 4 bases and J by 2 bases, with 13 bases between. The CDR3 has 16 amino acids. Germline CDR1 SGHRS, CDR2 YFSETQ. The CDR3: CASSPEGGPGANVLTF. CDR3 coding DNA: TGCGCCAGCAGCCCGGAGGGGGGCCCTGGGGCCAACGTCCTGACTTTC.

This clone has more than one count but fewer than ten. The CDR3 DNA is TGTGCCAGCAGCTTAGCCGGGGCCGGAGTTAGCCAGTACTTC. This sequence encodes CASSLAGAGVSQYF. The chain uses TRBV11-1 and TRBJ2-5; D might be TRBD1 or TRBD2, each matching 5 bases. This CDR3 region has 14 residues. The germline V gene has CDR1 SGHAT and CDR2 FQDESV (reference sequence). Trimming left V 0 bases short and J 10 bases short, with 15 bases between.

The DNA of the CDR3 is TGTGCCAGCAGCTACCCCTCGGGAGACTACTACGAGCAGTACTTC. It specifies CASSYPSGDYYEQYF. The chain is built from TRBV5-8 and TRBJ2-7; D might be TRBD2 (6 bases). Per germline, CDR1 SGHTS and CDR2 YDEGEE. The CDR3 sequence is 15 residues long. V was clipped by 3 bases and J by 3 bases, with 16 bases between them. The complete variable domain, with remaining parts taken from reference TRBV5-8 and TRBJ2-7, reads EAGVTQSPTHLIKTRGQQATLRCSPISGHTSVYWYQQALGLGLQFLLWYDEGEERNRGNFPPRFSGRQFPNYSSELNVNALELEDSALYLCASSYPSGDYYEQYFGPGTRLTVT.